Each of the 3 T cell receptor beta chains below was sequenced from the same sample in a study of cytomegalovirus exposure and HLA in healthy donors. The PCR contained 60 Vbeta and 13 Jbeta primers. Using immunoSEQ multiplex PCR, the repertoire was profiled, and TCRdb retains in-frame clones only, with some absent. The sample lists 150,000 or so clones, 80% occurring once. Sequencing was performed on PBMCs. The receptors stem from a woman aged 45-60 years in good health and CMV-seropositive.

This clone was observed a few times. This chain links TRBV18 with TRBJ2-3; D is perhaps TRBD1 (6 bases). CDR3 length equals 15 residues. Germline loops: CDR1 KGHSH, CDR2 LQKENI. V gave up 4 bases and J gave up 0 bases, with 11 bases separating them. The CDR3 DNA follows: TGTGCCAGCTCACAGCCAGGGGAGAGCACAGATACGCAGTATTTT. Translating it yields CASSQPGESTDTQYF.

The chain links TRBV6-6 to TRBJ1-2, with D uncertain. Trimming pared 5 bases from V and 8 bases from J, leaving 9 bases between. The CDR3 extends over 11 amino acids. The germline V gene encodes CDR1 MNHNY and CDR2 SVGAGI (reference sequence). This chain's CDR3 is CASSDLRGYTF. The CDR3 DNA sequence: TGTGCCAGCAGTGACCTCAGGGGCTACACCTTC.

The chain recombines TRBV15 with TRBJ1-4, with D perhaps matching TRBD1 (6 bases). The germline V gene encodes CDR1 LNHNV and CDR2 YYDKDF (reference sequence). This CDR3 contains 14 residues. Trimming shortened V by 0 bases and J by 8 bases, and 10 bases separated the two germline ends. DNA of the CDR3: TGTGCCACCAGCAGAGAGCCAGGGGAGGAAAAACTGTTTTTT. It specifies CATSREPGEEKLFF.